A selection of T cell receptor beta chains follows, all from one sample in a study of blood T cell repertoires in COVID-19. Generated by immunoSEQ multiplex PCR, the TCRdb table keeps only in-frame clones and is missing some. This table holds over 55,000 clones, around nine tenths found once. The specimen was peripheral blood. All receptors derive from a human donor with active COVID-19. The donor label of this sample is uncertain. The CDR3 runs from the conserved cysteine through the conserved F or W. The D gene is left open where the match is weak. A clone size is listed for some rows: how often the clone was seen (once, few, many), or a class if it is expanded.

clone size: .
J gene: TRBJ2-5
D gene: TRBD1
V gene: TRBV7-9
CDR3 protein: CASSSIKKTGGFLETQYF
CDR3 DNA: TGTGCCAGCAGCTCGATTAAGAAGACAGGGGGCTTTTTGGAGACCCAGTACTTC

clone size: .
J gene: TRBJ2-3
D gene: .
V gene: TRBV28
CDR3 protein: CASSLILADTQYF
CDR3 DNA: TGTGCCAGCAGTCTAATCTTGGCAGATACGCAGTATTTT

clone size: once
J gene: TRBJ2-1
D gene: .
V gene: TRBV20-1
CDR3 protein: CSARVRNEQFF
CDR3 DNA: TGCAGTGCTAGAGTGAGGAATGAGCAGTTCTTC

clone size: few
J gene: TRBJ1-1
D gene: .
V gene: TRBV2
CDR3 protein: CASSSQTEAFF
CDR3 DNA: TGTGCCAGCAGTTCCCAGACTGAAGCTTTCTTT

clone size: .
J gene: TRBJ2-5
D gene: .
V gene: TRBV9
CDR3 protein: CASSVGPQETQYF
CDR3 DNA: TGTGCCAGCAGCGTAGGTCCTCAAGAGACCCAGTACTTC

clone size: .
J gene: TRBJ1-1
D gene: .
V gene: TRBV5-1
CDR3 protein: CASSLTAGNTEAFF
CDR3 DNA: TGCGCCAGCAGCTTGACAGCGGGGAACACTGAAGCTTTCTTT

clone size: .
J gene: TRBJ2-1
D gene: TRBD2
V gene: TRBV6-6
CDR3 protein: CASSYGASGRWNEQFF
CDR3 DNA: TGTGCCAGCAGTTACGGGGCTAGCGGGAGATGGAATGAGCAGTTCTTC

clone size: .
J gene: TRBJ1-1
D gene: TRBD1
V gene: TRBV9
CDR3 protein: CASSWGQGNTEAFF
CDR3 DNA: TGTGCCAGCAGCTGGGGACAGGGGAATACTGAAGCTTTCTTT

clone size: few
J gene: TRBJ2-7
D gene: TRBD1
V gene: TRBV28
CDR3 protein: CASSLGTVSYF
CDR3 DNA: TGTGCCAGCAGTTTAGGGACAGTATCGTACTTC

clone size: .
J gene: TRBJ2-7
D gene: TRBD1
V gene: TRBV7-6
CDR3 protein: CASSSVTGGYGEQYF
CDR3 DNA: TGTGCCAGCAGCTCCGTCACAGGGGGGTACGGCGAGCAGTACTTC

clone size: .
J gene: TRBJ1-1
D gene: TRBD1
V gene: TRBV6-7
CDR3 protein: CASSCLRGTGEFSTEAFF
CDR3 DNA: TGTGCCAGCAGTTGTCTTAGGGGGACAGGGGAGTTTAGCACTGAAGCTTTCTTT

clone size: .
J gene: TRBJ1-3
D gene: .
V gene: TRBV5-1
CDR3 protein: CASSSSIGNTIYF
CDR3 DNA: TGCGCCAGCAGCTCCAGTATTGGAAACACCATATATTTT

clone size: .
J gene: TRBJ2-2
D gene: TRBD2
V gene: TRBV7-2
CDR3 protein: CASSKGLAATELFF
CDR3 DNA: TGTGCCAGCAGCAAGGGACTAGCGGCGACGGAGCTGTTTTTT

clone size: .
J gene: TRBJ2-1
D gene: .
V gene: TRBV7-9
CDR3 protein: CASSLFSGENEQFF
CDR3 DNA: TGTGCCAGCAGCTTATTCTCAGGGGAGAATGAGCAGTTCTTC

clone size: .
J gene: TRBJ1-2
D gene: TRBD1
V gene: TRBV19
CDR3 protein: CASSARQGIGYTF
CDR3 DNA: TGTGCCAGTAGTGCTCGACAGGGAATTGGCTACACCTTC

clone size: .
J gene: TRBJ2-7
D gene: .
V gene: TRBV5-1
CDR3 protein: CASSIGINYEQYF
CDR3 DNA: TGCGCCAGCAGCATCGGGATAAACTACGAGCAGTACTTC

clone size: .
J gene: TRBJ2-7
D gene: TRBD1
V gene: TRBV6-6
CDR3 protein: CASRDRGRNPYEQYF
CDR3 DNA: TGTGCCAGCAGGGACAGGGGGCGAAACCCCTACGAGCAGTACTTC

clone size: .
J gene: TRBJ1-5
D gene: TRBD1
V gene: TRBV2
CDR3 protein: CASIPDRDDSNQPQHF
CDR3 DNA: TGTGCCAGCATTCCGGACAGGGACGATAGCAATCAGCCCCAGCATTTT

clone size: .
J gene: TRBJ2-7
D gene: TRBD1
V gene: TRBV11-2
CDR3 protein: CASSSTPGTGRHEQYF
CDR3 DNA: TGTGCCAGCAGCTCGACACCCGGGACAGGGCGACACGAGCAGTACTTC

clone size: once
J gene: TRBJ1-3
D gene: .
V gene: TRBV28
CDR3 protein: CASSIISGNTIYF
CDR3 DNA: TGTGCCAGCAGTATTATCTCTGGAAACACCATATATTTT

clone size: .
J gene: TRBJ2-3
D gene: .
V gene: TRBV12-5
CDR3 protein: CASGLNLATDTQYF
CDR3 DNA: TGTGCTAGTGGTTTGAACCTAGCCACAGATACGCAGTATTTT

clone size: .
J gene: TRBJ2-5
D gene: .
V gene: TRBV29-1
CDR3 protein: CSAQAGFQETQYF
CDR3 DNA: TGCAGCGCGCAGGCAGGGTTCCAAGAGACCCAGTACTTC

clone size: .
J gene: TRBJ1-1
D gene: .
V gene: TRBV9
CDR3 protein: CASSGGRAENTEAFF
CDR3 DNA: TGTGCCAGCAGCGGGGGGAGGGCCGAGAACACTGAAGCTTTCTTT

clone size: .
J gene: TRBJ1-2
D gene: .
V gene: TRBV2
CDR3 protein: CASSPDSYGYTF
CDR3 DNA: TGTGCCAGCAGTCCAGACAGCTATGGCTACACCTTC

clone size: .
J gene: TRBJ1-2
D gene: TRBD1
V gene: TRBV29-1
CDR3 protein: CSVDGTGTGGYTF
CDR3 DNA: TGCAGCGTTGATGGGACAGGGACAGGTGGCTACACCTTC

clone size: .
J gene: TRBJ2-2
D gene: .
V gene: TRBV6-8
CDR3 protein: CASKWEQVTTGELFF
CDR3 DNA: TGTGCCAGCAAGTGGGAACAGGTTACCACCGGGGAGCTGTTTTTT

clone size: once
J gene: TRBJ2-7
D gene: .
V gene: TRBV27
CDR3 protein: CASSLAGLEQYF
CDR3 DNA: TGTGCCAGCAGTTTAGCGGGGCTCGAGCAGTACTTC

clone size: .
J gene: TRBJ2-5
D gene: .
V gene: TRBV2
CDR3 protein: CAGQGFETQYF
CDR3 DNA: TGTGCCGGCCAGGGCTTCGAGACCCAGTACTTC

clone size: .
J gene: TRBJ1-6
D gene: .
V gene: TRBV7-2
CDR3 protein: CASSLDPVYSPLHF
CDR3 DNA: TGTGCCAGCAGCTTAGATCCAGTGTATTCACCCCTCCACTTT

clone size: .
J gene: TRBJ2-2
D gene: TRBD1
V gene: TRBV6-6
CDR3 protein: CASSVQGATGELFF
CDR3 DNA: TGTGCCAGCAGTGTACAGGGGGCCACCGGGGAGCTGTTTTTT

clone size: .
J gene: TRBJ1-1
D gene: TRBD1
V gene: TRBV5-6
CDR3 protein: CASSLEGRGLTEAFF
CDR3 DNA: TGTGCCAGCAGCTTGGAGGGCAGGGGGTTGACTGAAGCTTTCTTT

clone size: .
J gene: TRBJ1-2
D gene: TRBD1
V gene: TRBV2
CDR3 protein: CASSVMDRGPYGYTF
CDR3 DNA: TGTGCCAGCAGCGTGATGGACAGGGGGCCTTATGGCTACACCTTC

clone size: .
J gene: TRBJ2-1
D gene: TRBD2
V gene: TRBV11-3
CDR3 protein: CASSLDQWFSGGNSYNEQFF
CDR3 DNA: TGTGCCAGCAGCTTAGATCAGTGGTTTAGCGGGGGAAACTCCTACAATGAGCAGTTCTTC

clone size: .
J gene: TRBJ2-1
D gene: TRBD2
V gene: TRBV11-1
CDR3 protein: CASTRTSGRDEQFF
CDR3 DNA: TGTGCCAGCACCAGGACTAGCGGGAGAGATGAGCAGTTCTTC

clone size: .
J gene: TRBJ2-7
D gene: TRBD1
V gene: TRBV11-1
CDR3 protein: CASSFGTAYEQYF
CDR3 DNA: TGTGCCAGCAGCTTCGGGACAGCCTACGAGCAGTACTTC

clone size: .
J gene: TRBJ1-1
D gene: .
V gene: TRBV7-2
CDR3 protein: CASSLYSNTEAFF
CDR3 DNA: TGTGCCAGCAGCTTATACTCGAACACTGAAGCTTTCTTT

clone size: .
J gene: TRBJ1-1
D gene: TRBD1
V gene: TRBV28
CDR3 protein: CASSSQGAQKAFF
CDR3 DNA: TGTGCCAGCAGTTCACAGGGGGCGCAGAAAGCTTTCTTT

clone size: few
J gene: TRBJ2-2
D gene: .
V gene: TRBV7-2
CDR3 protein: CASSLAGSGNTGELFF
CDR3 DNA: TGTGCCAGCAGCTTAGCGGGTAGCGGGAACACCGGGGAGCTGTTTTTT

clone size: once
J gene: TRBJ1-5
D gene: .
V gene: TRBV7-2
CDR3 protein: CASSLLSVPYQPQHF
CDR3 DNA: TGTGCCAGCAGCTTACTGTCAGTCCCATATCAGCCCCAGCATTTT

clone size: .
J gene: TRBJ2-1
D gene: TRBD2
V gene: TRBV3-1/TRBV3-2
CDR3 protein: CASSPRLGAGDRWEEFYEQFF
CDR3 DNA: TGTGCCAGCAGCCCTCGTCTCGGGGCGGGAGATCGATGGGAAGAGTTCTATGAGCAGTTCTTC

clone size: .
J gene: TRBJ1-1
D gene: .
V gene: TRBV29-1
CDR3 protein: CSVDWRGDHTEAFF
CDR3 DNA: TGCAGCGTTGATTGGCGCGGGGATCACACTGAAGCTTTCTTT

clone size: .
J gene: TRBJ1-6
D gene: TRBD1
V gene: TRBV5-1
CDR3 protein: CASSLAPTGTSSPLHF
CDR3 DNA: TGCGCCAGCAGCTTGGCACCGACAGGGACCTCTTCACCCCTCCACTTT

clone size: .
J gene: TRBJ2-4
D gene: TRBD2
V gene: TRBV2
CDR3 protein: CASTRLGGRISLAKNIQYF
CDR3 DNA: TGTGCCAGCACGAGGTTAGGCGGGAGAATTTCTCTAGCCAAAAACATTCAGTACTTC

clone size: .
J gene: TRBJ2-7
D gene: .
V gene: TRBV30
CDR3 protein: CAWSAVNEQYF
CDR3 DNA: TGTGCCTGGAGTGCAGTGAACGAGCAGTACTTC

clone size: once
J gene: TRBJ2-1
D gene: .
V gene: TRBV7-3
CDR3 protein: CASSLSPREPFNEQFF
CDR3 DNA: TGTGCCAGCAGCTTAAGTCCGAGGGAGCCCTTCAATGAGCAGTTCTTC

clone size: .
J gene: TRBJ1-6
D gene: .
V gene: TRBV7-3
CDR3 protein: CASSLKGQGRSPLHF
CDR3 DNA: TGTGCCAGCAGCTTAAAGGGCCAGGGTAGATCACCCCTCCACTTT

clone size: .
J gene: TRBJ2-3
D gene: .
V gene: TRBV6-5
CDR3 protein: CASPGNTDTQYF
CDR3 DNA: TGTGCCAGCCCCGGGAACACAGATACGCAGTATTTT

clone size: .
J gene: TRBJ2-5
D gene: TRBD2
V gene: TRBV7-2
CDR3 protein: CASSLEGLGVGETQYF
CDR3 DNA: TGTGCCAGCAGCTTAGAGGGACTAGGGGTGGGAGAGACCCAGTACTTC

clone size: few
J gene: TRBJ2-7
D gene: .
V gene: TRBV3-1/TRBV3-2
CDR3 protein: CASSQGLYEQYF
CDR3 DNA: TGTGCCAGCAGCCAAGGTCTCTACGAGCAGTACTTC

clone size: .
J gene: TRBJ1-5
D gene: TRBD1
V gene: TRBV7-8
CDR3 protein: CASSPMTGGINSNQPQHF
CDR3 DNA: TGTGCCAGCAGCCCGATGACAGGGGGAATCAATAGCAATCAGCCCCAGCATTTT

clone size: .
J gene: TRBJ1-1
D gene: .
V gene: TRBV29-1
CDR3 protein: CSVELNRAGAFF
CDR3 DNA: TGCAGCGTTGAGCTTAACAGGGCAGGGGCTTTCTTT

clone size: .
J gene: TRBJ2-7
D gene: .
V gene: TRBV27
CDR3 protein: CASSISSFYEQYF
CDR3 DNA: TGTGCCAGCAGTATCTCGAGCTTCTACGAGCAGTACTTC

clone size: few
J gene: TRBJ1-2
D gene: TRBD1
V gene: TRBV9
CDR3 protein: CASSVAQGVPGGYTF
CDR3 DNA: TGTGCCAGCAGCGTAGCGCAGGGGGTCCCCGGTGGCTACACCTTC

clone size: .
J gene: TRBJ2-2
D gene: .
V gene: TRBV18
CDR3 protein: CASSPVVVRGAGELFF
CDR3 DNA: TGTGCCAGCTCACCGGTCGTGGTCCGAGGCGCCGGGGAGCTGTTTTTT

clone size: once
J gene: TRBJ2-1
D gene: TRBD2
V gene: TRBV14
CDR3 protein: CASGRVYNEQFF
CDR3 DNA: TGTGCCAGCGGGAGGGTGTACAATGAGCAGTTCTTC

clone size: once
J gene: TRBJ1-3
D gene: .
V gene: TRBV6-5
CDR3 protein: CASSSQGNTIYF
CDR3 DNA: TGTGCCAGCAGTTCTCAGGGGAACACCATATATTTT

clone size: .
J gene: TRBJ1-1
D gene: TRBD1
V gene: TRBV9
CDR3 protein: CASSVTGANTEAFF
CDR3 DNA: TGTGCCAGCAGCGTAACAGGGGCTAACACTGAAGCTTTCTTT

clone size: .
J gene: TRBJ2-7
D gene: .
V gene: TRBV28
CDR3 protein: CASSQPPSEQYF
CDR3 DNA: TGTGCCAGCAGCCAACCGCCGAGCGAGCAGTACTTC

clone size: .
J gene: TRBJ1-5
D gene: .
V gene: TRBV27
CDR3 protein: CASSLLRGGQPQHF
CDR3 DNA: TGTGCCAGCAGTTTATTAAGGGGTGGTCAGCCCCAGCATTTT

clone size: few
J gene: TRBJ2-2
D gene: .
V gene: TRBV5-1
CDR3 protein: CASSSGDEGELFF
CDR3 DNA: TGCGCCAGCAGCTCGGGGGACGAAGGGGAGCTGTTTTTT